Presented here are 23 T cell receptor beta chains from one specimen sequenced in a study of neoadjuvant anti-PD-1 for oral cavity cancer. The data were produced by immunoSEQ multiplex PCR, yet TCRdb's version contains in-frame clones alone and is incomplete. The sample lists about 13,000 clones, roughly 67% occurring once. Time point: after neoadjuvant nivolumab, at surgical resection. The specimen was PBMCs, collected after nivolumab (anti-PD-1) treatment. These receptors were collected from a person aged 40 to 85 with oral cavity squamous cell carcinoma.

This clone came up a few times. The chain carries TRBV19 and TRBJ1-1; no reliable D call. Between the trimmed V and J ends, which lost 5 bases and 11 bases, there was a span of 18 bases. The CDR3 is 13 amino acids. Per germline, CDR1 LNHDA and CDR2 SQIVND (reference sequence). Written as DNA, the CDR3 is TGTGCCAGTAGTCGGACTGAGCCCCTTAGGGCTTTCTTT. This sequence encodes CASSRTEPLRAFF.

The gene calls are TRBV4-1 and TRBJ2-3, with TRBD2 matching 8 bases. Germline V lookup: CDR1 MGHRA, CDR2 YSYEKL. The V segment lost 4 bases and the J segment 4 bases; nucleotides outside the gene matches: 7. The CDR3 is made up of 15 amino acids. The CDR3, as DNA: TGCGCCAGCAGCCCCGGGGGGGTCACTGCAGATACGCAGTATTTT. This gives the protein CASSPGGVTADTQYF.

This chain links TRBV10-2 with TRBJ2-5; D is possibly TRBD1 (5 bases). From germline, CDR1 is WSHSY and CDR2 SAAADI. The CDR3 sequence is 14 residues long. Trimming left V 0 bases short and J 3 bases short, with 8 bases between. The DNA for the CDR3 is TGCGCCAGCAGTGAGTCGTTCAGGGAAGAGACCCAGTACTTC. This codes for CASSESFREETQYF.

The chain links TRBV27 to TRBJ2-3; TRBD1 matches at 7 bases. Germline values: CDR1 MNHEY, CDR2 SMNVEV (reference sequence). V lost 6 bases to trimming and J lost 5 bases; unmatched junction nucleotides: 8. The CDR3 has 14 residues. CDR3 coding DNA: TGTGCCAGCAGCCCTAGGGGGCTGGGAGATACGCAGTATTTT. This encodes CASSPRGLGDTQYF.

This clone has only a few counts. The chain has TRBV27 and TRBJ1-1; 7 positions agree with TRBD1. Trimming cost V 9 bases and J 4 bases; bases outside gene matches: 17. The CDR3 sequence is 16 residues long. Germline lookup yields CDR1 MNHEY and CDR2 SMNVEV (reference sequence). Here the CDR3 reads CARLEGQLSLGTEAFF. DNA of the CDR3: TGTGCCAGGTTAGAGGGACAGTTAAGCCTGGGCACTGAAGCTTTCTTT.

V and J are TRBV4-2 and TRBJ1-5, with TRBD1 identical over 7 bases. Germline CDR1 reads LGHNA; CDR2 reads YNFKEQ. V lost 3 bases and J lost 3; bases outside the gene matches: 14. CDR3 length equals 18 residues. In nucleotides, the CDR3 is TGTGCCAGCAGCCAGGAGTTAGGGCAGGGGGACGACAATCAGCCCCAGCATTTT. Residues: CASSQELGQGDDNQPQHF.

The chain combines TRBV7-3 with TRBJ2-3; D might be TRBD1 or TRBD2, each matching 5 bases. The CDR3 totals 15 residues. Trimming removed 0 bases from V and 3 bases from J, with 10 bases in between. Germline-derived CDR1 and CDR2 are SGHTA and FQGTGA. The CDR3 DNA follows: TGTGCCAGCAGCTTAACGGGGGAGAGTACAGATACGCAGTATTTT. This codes for CASSLTGESTDTQYF. Full variable domain (missing parts from reference TRBV7-3 and TRBJ2-3): GAGVSQTPSNKVTEKGKYVELRCDPISGHTALYWYRQSLGQGPEFLIYFQGTGAADDSGLPNDRFFAVRPEGSVSTLKIQRTERGDSAVYLCASSLTGESTDTQYFGPGTRLTVL.

V usage is TRBV6-4 and J usage is TRBJ2-7, with D perhaps TRBD1 or TRBD2 (5 bases each). Germline V gene data show CDR1 as MRHNA and CDR2 as SNTAGT. Trimming took off 9 bases at V and 0 bases at J, with 18 bases between the two ends. The CDR3 is 15 residues long. Written as DNA, the CDR3 is TGTGCCAGTGGGGAGCCAAAGGGGAGCTCCTACGAGCAGTACTTC. Protein product: CASGEPKGSSYEQYF.

The genes are TRBV7-9 and TRBJ2-1; the D gene is possibly TRBD2 (6 bases). The CDR3 is made up of 14 amino acids. Germline CDR1 reads SEHNR; CDR2 reads FQNEAQ (reference sequence). V was shortened by 1 base and J by 8 bases, with 12 bases between the two germline ends. The CDR3 nucleotides are TGTGCCAGCAGCTTAGGGGAACAGCGGGATGAGCAGTTCTTC. This encodes CASSLGEQRDEQFF.

The V call is TRBV12-2, the J call TRBJ2-3; the table's D call TRBD2 went unverified against the DNA. TRBV12-2 is flagged as a pseudogene. The CDR3 loop spans 15 amino acids. This CDR3 is CAPSQAGGRTDTQYF. The DNA for the CDR3 is TGTGCACCCAGTCAAGCGGGAGGGAGGACAGATACGCAGTATTTT.

J is TRBJ1-1 and V is TRBV5-6, with 9 bases matching TRBD1. Trimming at V came to 3 bases and at J to 4 bases, leaving 4 bases not matched to a gene. Germline V CDR1 and CDR2: SGHDT, YYEEEE. The CDR3 has 14 amino acids. The CDR3: CASSYRDRATEAFF. CDR3 bases: TGTGCCAGCAGCTACCGGGACAGGGCCACTGAAGCTTTCTTT.

The chain joins TRBV19 to TRBJ2-1; 11 bases agree with TRBD2. CDR3 length: 18 amino acids. Germline assignment: CDR1 LNHDA and CDR2 SQIVND (reference sequence). V was clipped by 1 base and J by 5 bases; unmatched bases: 10. The chain's CDR3 is CASSIGLAGTEGNNEQFF. CDR3 bases: TGTGCCAGTAGTATAGGACTAGCGGGGACTGAGGGAAACAATGAGCAGTTCTTC. The variable domain in full, completed from reference TRBV19 and TRBJ2-1, reads DGGITQSPKYLFRKEGQNVTLSCEQNLNHDAMYWYRQDPGQGLRLIYYSQIVNDFQKGDIAEGYSVSREKKESFPLTVTSAQKNPTAFYLCASSIGLAGTEGNNEQFFGPGTRLTVL.

The chain links TRBV30 to TRBJ2-1; no firm D call. The CDR3 loop spans 14 amino acids. V was pared by 7 bases and J by 4 bases, with 17 bases between. Germline V CDR1 and CDR2: GTSNPN, SVGIG (reference sequence). CDR3 DNA: TGTGCCTCCACATCTCGCGGAGTTTACAATGAGCAGTTCTTC. It codes for CASTSRGVYNEQFF.

The chain couples TRBV2 to TRBJ1-2, with 10 bases fitting TRBD1. V was pared by 5 bases and J by 6 bases, with 12 bases of the junction left unmatched. The CDR3 consists of 16 residues. Germline assignment: CDR1 SNHLY and CDR2 FYNNEI. The CDR3 sequence is CASSPNTGQGVNGYTF. The CDR3 DNA reads TGTGCCAGCAGTCCTAACACCGGACAGGGGGTAAATGGCTACACCTTC. Based on the CDR3 plus reference TRBV2 and TRBJ1-2, the full variable domain is EPEVTQTPSHQVTQMGQEVILRCVPISNHLYFYWYRQILGQKVEFLVSFYNNEISEKSEIFDDQFSVERPDGSNFTLKIRSTKLEDSAMYFCASSPNTGQGVNGYTFGSGTRLTVV.

Only one count was recorded for this clone. The chain links TRBV2 to TRBJ2-7; 9 bases agree with TRBD1. Germline assignment: CDR1 SNHLY and CDR2 FYNNEI. This CDR3 is 15 amino acids long. With V trimmed by 6 bases and J by 0 bases, 6 bases remained unmatched. CDR3 sequence (DNA): TGTGCCAGCAGGGCCGACAGGGGGGGCTCCTACGAGCAGTACTTC. This sequence encodes CASRADRGGSYEQYF.

This chain joins TRBV7-3 and TRBJ2-2, with D possibly matching TRBD2 (5 bases). The V and J ends lost 4 bases and 7 bases respectively, with 10 bases between them. CDR1 is SGHTA, CDR2 FQGTGA, per germline. The CDR3 consists of 13 residues. The CDR3 protein is CASSSTRDGELFF. The CDR3 DNA reads TGTGCCAGCAGCTCCACTAGGGACGGGGAGCTGTTTTTT.

The rearrangement links TRBV4-1 to TRBJ2-1; D gene ambiguous. Looked up from germline, CDR1 is MGHRA and CDR2 is YSYEKL. Trimming shortened V by 4 bases and J by 0 bases, and 13 bases separated the two germline ends. The CDR3 sequence is 16 residues long. As DNA, the CDR3 is TGCGCCAGCAGCCGACCAGCTTTTCGCTCCTACAATGAGCAGTTCTTC. Amino acids: CASSRPAFRSYNEQFF.

This clone was seen only a few times. J is TRBJ2-5 and V is TRBV10-3; D not certain. The V end was cut by 3 bases, the J end by 2 bases, with 7 bases between. This CDR3 has 13 amino acids. The germline gives CDR1 ENHRY, CDR2 SYGVKD. CDR3 nucleotide sequence: TGTGCCATCAGTGACGGCTGGCAAGAGACCCAGTACTTC. Translation gives CAISDGWQETQYF.

This clone occurred a few times. V gene TRBV30 combines with J gene TRBJ1-1; perhaps TRBD1 as D (6 bases). CDR1 is GTSNPN, CDR2 SVGIG, per germline (reference sequence). Between the trimmed V and J ends, which lost 8 bases and 5 bases, there was a span of 24 bases. The CDR3 spans 15 residues. CDR3 sequence: CARTSPGAMGTEAFF. In nucleotides, the CDR3 is TGTGCCCGCACCTCTCCAGGGGCCATGGGGACTGAAGCTTTCTTT. The variable domain in full, completed from reference TRBV30 and TRBJ1-1, reads SQTIHQWPATLVQPVGSPLSLECTVEGTSNPNLYWYRQAAGRGLQLLFYSVGIGQISSEVPQNLSASRPQDRQFILSSKKLLLSDSGFYLCARTSPGAMGTEAFFGQGTRLTVV.

The gene calls are TRBV28 and TRBJ2-7; 11 nucleotides align to TRBD2. Trimming took 5 bases from V and 2 from J; bases not matched to a gene: 5. The CDR3 spans 15 residues. The germline V gene encodes CDR1 MDHEN and CDR2 SYDVKM. The CDR3 DNA reads as TGTGCCAGCAGTCGGACTAGCGGGCCTACCTACGAGCAGTACTTC. Translated: CASSRTSGPTYEQYF.

The rearrangement uses TRBV20-1 and TRBJ1-4, with no clear D. Trimming left V 5 bases short and J 10 bases short, with 11 bases between. The CDR3 spans 11 residues. CDR1 and CDR2 (germline): DFQATT, SNEGSKA (reference sequence). CDR3 coding DNA: TGCAGTGCTCCGCTGTTCGGAAAACTGTTTTTT. Protein: CSAPLFGKLFF.

The chain couples TRBV10-2 to TRBJ2-7; TRBD1 agrees at 8 bases. The CDR3 loop spans 15 amino acids. V was pared by 1 base and J by 2 bases, with 4 bases of the junction left unmatched. In germline, CDR1 is WSHSY, CDR2 SAAADI. CDR3 in amino acids: CASSEWGTGAYEQYF. CDR3 sequence (DNA): TGCGCCAGCAGTGAGTGGGGGACAGGAGCCTACGAGCAGTACTTC.

V usage is TRBV5-6 and J usage is TRBJ2-5, with a possible D match to TRBD2 (7 bases). This CDR3 region has 19 residues. The ends were cut back, 3 bases at V and 2 bases at J, with 26 bases in the middle. The germline V gene has CDR1 SGHDT and CDR2 YYEEEE. CDR3 DNA: TGTGCCAGCAGCTCCATTCGCGGGGGCCTAGGGGACTTACAAGAGACCCAGTACTTC. As protein: CASSSIRGGLGDLQETQYF.